This T cell receptor beta chain was observed in a study of shared clonotypes between healthy human individuals. At the level of the study: Each donor's CD8 memory used one plate, CD8 naive two, each CD4 subset three.

The CDR3 totals 14 residues. Trimming left V 5 bases short and J 2 bases short, with 12 bases between. Germline-derived CDR1 and CDR2 are SGHAT and FQNNGV. Sequenced by immunoSEQ multiplex PCR; TCRdb stores in-frame clones only, minus some. In the table there are 2 million to 3 million clones, roughly 93% of which are singletons. Partitioning of CD4+ cells yielded a CD45RA+ naive subset and a CD45RA-negative memory subset. This receptor was obtained from a man between 18 and 29 years old in good health. Some clones in this sample may be carry-over from other donors' samples. Sequences were obtained from naive CD4+ T cells from PBMCs. Subset: CD45RA+ positively selected. The gene calls are TRBV11-2 and TRBJ1-2; perhaps TRBD1 as D (6 bases). The CDR3 DNA follows: TGTGCCAGCAGCAGCCGGGGGCTGAACTATGGCTACACCTTC. This sequence encodes CASSSRGLNYGYTF.